Described below is a single TCR beta chain sequence and its context. Clones were sequenced by immunoSEQ multiplex PCR, and TCRdb holds only the in-frame ones, with some missing. The repertoire includes fewer than 40,000 clones, about nine tenths of them detected once, and under 15% sits in the top ten. CDR1 LNHNV and CDR2 YYDKDF come from the germline V gene (reference sequence). This CDR3 contains 13 residues. The ends were cut back, 4 bases at V and 0 bases at J, with 6 bases in the middle. This entry is derived from a study of T cell changes during pregnancy in multiple sclerosis. The sequence came from a female donor with multiple sclerosis, enrolled in a pregnancy study. The genes are TRBV15 and TRBJ2-5; no firm D call. Sample: CD8+ T cells from peripheral blood mononuclear cells, taken in the first trimester of pregnancy. The CDR3 nucleotides are TGTGCCACCAGCACGAGGAACCAAGAGACCCAGTACTTC. Protein product: CATSTRNQETQYF.